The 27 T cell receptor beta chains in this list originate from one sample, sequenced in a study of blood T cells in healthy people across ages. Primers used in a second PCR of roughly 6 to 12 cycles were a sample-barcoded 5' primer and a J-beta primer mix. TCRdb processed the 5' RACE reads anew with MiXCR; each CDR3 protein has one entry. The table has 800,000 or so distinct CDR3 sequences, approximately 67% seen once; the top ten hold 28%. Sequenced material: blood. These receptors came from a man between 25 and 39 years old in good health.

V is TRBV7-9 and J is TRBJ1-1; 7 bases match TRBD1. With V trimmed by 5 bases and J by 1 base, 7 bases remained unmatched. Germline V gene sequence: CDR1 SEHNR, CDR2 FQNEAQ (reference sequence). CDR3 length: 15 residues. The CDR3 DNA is TGTGCCAGCAGCGCGACAAGGGGGCCGAACACTGAAGCTTTCTTT. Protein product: CASSATRGPNTEAFF.

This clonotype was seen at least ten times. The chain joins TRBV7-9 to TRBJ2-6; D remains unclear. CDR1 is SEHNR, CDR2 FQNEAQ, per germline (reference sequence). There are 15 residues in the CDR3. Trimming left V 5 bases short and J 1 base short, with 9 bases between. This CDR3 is CASSPILSGANVLTF. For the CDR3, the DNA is TGTGCCAGCAGCCCCATCTTATCTGGGGCCAACGTCCTGACTTTC.

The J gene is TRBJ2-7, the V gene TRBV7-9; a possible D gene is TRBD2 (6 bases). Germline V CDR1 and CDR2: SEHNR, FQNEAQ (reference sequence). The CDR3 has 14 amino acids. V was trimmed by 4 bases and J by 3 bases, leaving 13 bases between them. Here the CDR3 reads CASSSKEGDYEQYF. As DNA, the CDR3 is TGTGCCAGCAGCTCGAAGGAGGGAGACTACGAGCAGTACTTC.

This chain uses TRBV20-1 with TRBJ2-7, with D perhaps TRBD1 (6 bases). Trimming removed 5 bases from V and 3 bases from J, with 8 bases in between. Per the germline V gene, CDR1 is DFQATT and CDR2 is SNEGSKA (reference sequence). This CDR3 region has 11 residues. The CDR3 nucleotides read TGCAGTGCTCGACAGGTCTACGAGCAGTACTTC. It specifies CSARQVYEQYF.

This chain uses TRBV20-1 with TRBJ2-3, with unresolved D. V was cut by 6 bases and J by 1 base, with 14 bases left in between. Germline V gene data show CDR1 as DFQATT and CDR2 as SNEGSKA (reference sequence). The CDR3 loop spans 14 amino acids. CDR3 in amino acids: CSAPHGVGTDTQYF. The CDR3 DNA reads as TGCAGTGCCCCTCATGGAGTGGGCACAGATACGCAGTATTTT.

The CDR3 coding sequence is TGCAGTGCTCTAATCGGGACCGATTATAGCAATCAGCCCCAGCATTTT. It specifies CSALIGTDYSNQPQHF. The chain employs TRBV20-1 and TRBJ1-5; possible D gene TRBD1, 5 bases. The V end was cut by 5 bases, the J end by 0 bases, with 17 bases between. Germline loops: CDR1 DFQATT, CDR2 SNEGSKA (reference sequence). This CDR3 region has 16 residues.

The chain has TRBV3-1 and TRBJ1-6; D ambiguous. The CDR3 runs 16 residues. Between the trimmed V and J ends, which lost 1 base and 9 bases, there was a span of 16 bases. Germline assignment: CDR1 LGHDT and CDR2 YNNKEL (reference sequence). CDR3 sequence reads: CASSQAVFDFVSPLHF. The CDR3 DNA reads TGTGCCAGCAGCCAAGCTGTCTTCGATTTCGTTTCACCCCTCCACTTT.

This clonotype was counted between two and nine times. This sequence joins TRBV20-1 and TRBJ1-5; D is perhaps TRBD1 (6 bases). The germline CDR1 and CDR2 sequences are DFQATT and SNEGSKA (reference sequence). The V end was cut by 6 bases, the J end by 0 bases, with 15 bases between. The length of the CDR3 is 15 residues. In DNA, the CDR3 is TGCAGTGCACCTGGACAGCCTTATAGCAATCAGCCCCAGCATTTT. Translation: CSAPGQPYSNQPQHF.

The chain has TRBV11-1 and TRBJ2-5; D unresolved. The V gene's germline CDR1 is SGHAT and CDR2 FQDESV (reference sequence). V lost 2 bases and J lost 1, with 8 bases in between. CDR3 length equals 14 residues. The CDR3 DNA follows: TGTGCCAGCAGCTTAATCCGACGCCAAGAGACCCAGTACTTC. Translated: CASSLIRRQETQYF.

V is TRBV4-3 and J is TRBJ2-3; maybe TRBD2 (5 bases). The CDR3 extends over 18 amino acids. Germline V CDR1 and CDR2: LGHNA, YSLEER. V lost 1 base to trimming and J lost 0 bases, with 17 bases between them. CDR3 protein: CASSQAPTSRTSTDTQYF. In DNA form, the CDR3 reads TGCGCCAGCAGCCAAGCCCCAACTAGTCGAACTAGCACAGATACGCAGTATTTT.

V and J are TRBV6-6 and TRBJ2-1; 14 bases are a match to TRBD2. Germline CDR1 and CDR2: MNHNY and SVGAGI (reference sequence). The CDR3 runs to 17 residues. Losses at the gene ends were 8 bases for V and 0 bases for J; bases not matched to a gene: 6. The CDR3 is CASYGLAGGSSYNEQFF. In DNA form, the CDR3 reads TGTGCCAGCTATGGACTAGCGGGGGGTAGCTCCTACAATGAGCAGTTCTTC.

DNA for the CDR3: TGTGCCAGCAGTGAAGCGCTGACCTGGGAGACCCAGTACTTC. The encoded protein is CASSEALTWETQYF. The chain is built from TRBV2 and TRBJ2-5; no definite D call. The CDR3 runs 14 residues. Trimming took off 0 bases at V and 5 bases at J, with 10 bases between the two ends. The germline CDR1 and CDR2 sequences are SNHLY and FYNNEI.

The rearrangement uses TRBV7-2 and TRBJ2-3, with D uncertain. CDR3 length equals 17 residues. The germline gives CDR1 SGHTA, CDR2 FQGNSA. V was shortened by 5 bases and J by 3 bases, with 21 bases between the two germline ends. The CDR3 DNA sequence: TGTGCCAGCAGCCCACGAGCCACCACCTTTTGGACAGATACGCAGTATTTT. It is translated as CASSPRATTFWTDTQYF.

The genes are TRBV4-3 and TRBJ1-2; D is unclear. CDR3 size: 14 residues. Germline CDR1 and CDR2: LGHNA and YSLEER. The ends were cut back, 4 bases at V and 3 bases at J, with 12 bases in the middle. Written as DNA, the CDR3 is TGCGCCAGCAGCCCTCACCGGGGAGACTATGGCTACACCTTC. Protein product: CASSPHRGDYGYTF.

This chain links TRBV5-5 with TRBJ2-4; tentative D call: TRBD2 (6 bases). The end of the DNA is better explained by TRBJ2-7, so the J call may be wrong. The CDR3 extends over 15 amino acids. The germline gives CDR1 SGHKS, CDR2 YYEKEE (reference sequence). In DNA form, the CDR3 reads TGTGCCAGCAGGCCGGGACTTTCAAGCTCCTACGAGCAGTACTTC. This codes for CASRPGLSSSYEQYF.

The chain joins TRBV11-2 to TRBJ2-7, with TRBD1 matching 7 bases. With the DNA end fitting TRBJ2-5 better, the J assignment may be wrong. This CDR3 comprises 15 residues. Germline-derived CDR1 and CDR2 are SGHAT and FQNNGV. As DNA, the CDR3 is TGTGCCAGCAGCTTATCGGGGACAGTGAAAGAGACCCAGTACTTC. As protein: CASSLSGTVKETQYF.

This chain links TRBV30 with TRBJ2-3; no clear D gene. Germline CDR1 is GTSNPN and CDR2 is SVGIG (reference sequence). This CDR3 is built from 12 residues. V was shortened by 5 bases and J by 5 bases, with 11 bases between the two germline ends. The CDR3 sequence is CAWYPPGDTQYF. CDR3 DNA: TGTGCCTGGTATCCCCCGGGAGATACGCAGTATTTT.

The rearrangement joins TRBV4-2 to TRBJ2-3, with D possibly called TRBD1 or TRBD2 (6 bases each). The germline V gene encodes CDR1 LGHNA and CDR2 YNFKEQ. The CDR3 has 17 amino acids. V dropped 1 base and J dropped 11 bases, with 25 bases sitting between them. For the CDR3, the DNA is TGTGCCAGCAGCCAAGCGAGCGCCAGGGGAGGATCCTACGAGCAGTATTTT. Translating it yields CASSQASARGGSYEQYF.

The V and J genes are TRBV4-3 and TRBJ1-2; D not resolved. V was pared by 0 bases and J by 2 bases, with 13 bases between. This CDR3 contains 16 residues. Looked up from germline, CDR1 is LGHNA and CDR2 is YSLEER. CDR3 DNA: TGCGCCAGCAGCCAAGATCTGAGAGGGATAAACTATGGCTACACCTTC. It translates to CASSQDLRGINYGYTF.

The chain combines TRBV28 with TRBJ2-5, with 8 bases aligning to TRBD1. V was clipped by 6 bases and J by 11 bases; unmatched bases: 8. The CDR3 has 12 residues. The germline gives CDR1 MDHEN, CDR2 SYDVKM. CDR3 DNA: TGTGCCAGCAGACCGGACAGGGCTAAGCAGTACTTC. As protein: CASRPDRAKQYF.

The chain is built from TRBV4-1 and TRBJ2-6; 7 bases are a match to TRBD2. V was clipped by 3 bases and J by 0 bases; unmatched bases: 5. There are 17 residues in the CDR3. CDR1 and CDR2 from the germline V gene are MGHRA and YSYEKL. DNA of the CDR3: TGCGCCAGCAGCCAGTTGTGGGGGGGCTCTGGGGCCAACGTCCTGACTTTC. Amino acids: CASSQLWGGSGANVLTF.

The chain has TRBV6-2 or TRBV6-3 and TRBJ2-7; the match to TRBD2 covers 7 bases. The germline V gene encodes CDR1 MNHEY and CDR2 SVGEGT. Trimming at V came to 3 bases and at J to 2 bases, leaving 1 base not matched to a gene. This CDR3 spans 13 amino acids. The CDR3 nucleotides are TGTGCCAGCAGTTATAGCGGGCCCTACGAGCAGTACTTC. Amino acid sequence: CASSYSGPYEQYF.

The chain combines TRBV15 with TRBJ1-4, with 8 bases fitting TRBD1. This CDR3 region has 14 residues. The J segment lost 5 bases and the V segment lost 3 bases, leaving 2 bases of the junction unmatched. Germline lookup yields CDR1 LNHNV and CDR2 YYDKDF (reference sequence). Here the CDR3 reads CATSRDRVNEKLFF. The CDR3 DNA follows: TGTGCCACCAGCAGGGACAGGGTGAATGAAAAACTGTTTTTT.

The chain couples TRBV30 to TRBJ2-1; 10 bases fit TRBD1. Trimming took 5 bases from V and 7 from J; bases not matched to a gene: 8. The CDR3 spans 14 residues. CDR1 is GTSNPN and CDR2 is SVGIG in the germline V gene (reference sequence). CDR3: CAWFPGQGKNEQFF. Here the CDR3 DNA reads TGTGCCTGGTTCCCGGGACAGGGGAAAAATGAGCAGTTCTTC. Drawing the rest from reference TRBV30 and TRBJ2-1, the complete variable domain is SQTIHQWPATLVQPVGSPLSLECTVEGTSNPNLYWYRQAAGRGLQLLFYSVGIGQISSEVPQNLSASRPQDRQFILSSKKLLLSDSGFYLCAWFPGQGKNEQFFGPGTRLTVL.

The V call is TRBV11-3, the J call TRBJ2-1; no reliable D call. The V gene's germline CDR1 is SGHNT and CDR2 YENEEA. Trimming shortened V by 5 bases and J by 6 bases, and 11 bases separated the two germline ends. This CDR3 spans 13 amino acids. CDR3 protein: CASSVVDGNEQFF. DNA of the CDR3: TGTGCCAGCAGCGTAGTGGACGGCAATGAGCAGTTCTTC.

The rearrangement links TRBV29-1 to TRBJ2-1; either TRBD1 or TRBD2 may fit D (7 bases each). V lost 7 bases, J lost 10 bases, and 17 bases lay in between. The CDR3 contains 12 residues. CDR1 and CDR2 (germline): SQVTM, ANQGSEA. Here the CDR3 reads CSGQTGEGEQFF. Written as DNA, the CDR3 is TGCAGCGGCCAAACAGGGGAGGGCGAGCAGTTCTTC.

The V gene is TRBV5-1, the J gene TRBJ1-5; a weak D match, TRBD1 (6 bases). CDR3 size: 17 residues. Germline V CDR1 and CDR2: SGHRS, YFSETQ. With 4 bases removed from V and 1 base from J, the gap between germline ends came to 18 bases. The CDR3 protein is CASSPTMTGGSNQPQHF. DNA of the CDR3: TGCGCCAGCAGCCCCACCATGACAGGAGGAAGCAATCAGCCCCAGCATTTT.